A single sample gave rise to the 14 T cell receptor beta chains below, sequenced in a study of graft-versus-host responses after intestinal transplantation. For these receptors, no antigen is known. Libraries were prepared by immunoSEQ multiplex PCR; TCRdb keeps only in-frame clonotypes and omits some of them. The table lists more than 95,000 clones, less than 90% of them singletons. The sequenced sample was unstimulated CD4+ T cells sorted from spleen or lymph node cells, obtained before intestinal transplant. The receptors shown here come from a human donor who received an intestinal transplant.

The V and J genes are TRBV27 and TRBJ2-6; D not certain. The CDR3 spans 15 residues. Trimming shortened V by 7 bases and J by 0 bases, and 10 bases separated the two germline ends. CDR1 and CDR2 from the germline V gene are MNHEY and SMNVEV (reference sequence). This CDR3 reads CASTLRNSGANVLTF. CDR3 in DNA: TGTGCCAGCACCTTGCGGAACTCTGGGGCCAACGTCCTGACTTTC.

The chain employs TRBV25-1 and TRBJ1-1; D is uncertain. This CDR3 contains 15 residues. The germline V gene has CDR1 MGHDK and CDR2 SYGVNS. Trimming shortened V by 4 bases and J by 1 base, and 13 bases separated the two germline ends. CDR3 in DNA: TGTGCCAGCAGTGCCCCGGAGCGCTCGAACACTGAAGCTTTCTTT. Protein sequence: CASSAPERSNTEAFF. Supplemented by reference TRBV25-1 and TRBJ1-1, the full variable domain reads EADIYQTPRYLVIGTGKKITLECSQTMGHDKMYWYQQDPGMELHLIHYSYGVNSTEKGDLSSESTVSRIRTEHFPLTLESARPSHTSQYLCASSAPERSNTEAFFGQGTRLTVV.

J is TRBJ1-6 and V is TRBV20-1; D unclear. The CDR3 is made up of 11 amino acids. V shed 4 bases and J shed 13 bases, with 11 bases lying between them. Germline CDR1 is DFQATT and CDR2 is SNEGSKA (reference sequence). The CDR3 DNA reads TGCAGTGCTACGACGGACGGGCCCCTCCACTTT. Protein sequence: CSATTDGPLHF.

This rearrangement joins TRBV2 to TRBJ1-1, with TRBD1 matching 7 bases. V lost 1 base, J lost 7 bases, and 3 bases stayed unmatched. CDR1 SNHLY and CDR2 FYNNEI come from the germline V gene. CDR3 length equals 13 residues. The CDR3 DNA reads TGTGCCAGCAGTGAAGGTCAGGGGGGTGAAGCTTTCTTT. It is translated as CASSEGQGGEAFF.

This clone was seen a handful of times. This rearrangement joins TRBV5-6 to TRBJ2-7, with 8 bases lining up with TRBD1. V gave up 4 bases and J gave up 10 bases; unmatched junction bases: 16. The CDR3 is made up of 15 amino acids. In germline, CDR1 is SGHDT, CDR2 YYEEEE. The CDR3 loop reads CASSRPQGDRRLQYF. The CDR3 DNA reads TGTGCCAGCAGCCGCCCACAGGGGGATAGACGGTTACAGTACTTC.

The chain is built from TRBV6-5 and TRBJ2-7; 9 positions match TRBD2. Germline V gene data show CDR1 as MNHEY and CDR2 as SVGAGI. The CDR3 extends over 15 amino acids. V shed 0 bases and J 0 bases; nucleotides not matched to a gene: 0. In DNA form, the CDR3 reads TGTGCCAGCAGTTACTCGACTAGCGGCTCCTACGAGCAGTACTTC. Translating it yields CASSYSTSGSYEQYF.

The chain employs TRBV5-1 and TRBJ1-3; no clear D. This CDR3 has 13 residues. V was clipped by 4 bases and J by 1 base, with 6 bases between them. The germline gives CDR1 SGHRS, CDR2 YFSETQ. CDR3 residues: CASSQISGNTIYF. In DNA, the CDR3 is TGCGCCAGCAGCCAGATTTCTGGAAACACCATATATTTT.

The chain uses TRBV7-3 and TRBJ2-1; D gene uncertain. The CDR3 spans 13 residues. V was shortened by 1 base and J by 6 bases, with 7 bases between the two germline ends. Germline CDR1 SGHTA, CDR2 FQGTGA. This CDR3 reads CASSLRVPNEQFF. The CDR3 nucleotides are TGTGCCAGCAGCTTAAGGGTCCCCAATGAGCAGTTCTTC.

This clone was observed a single time. The chain recombines TRBV28 with TRBJ1-1; D unresolved. The CDR3 runs 13 residues. Deletions cut 2 bases from V and 5 bases from J, with 9 bases between. Germline CDR1 and CDR2: MDHEN and SYDVKM. The CDR3 spells CASSLSLRTEAFF. The CDR3 DNA reads as TGTGCCAGCAGTTTAAGTTTAAGGACTGAAGCTTTCTTT.

This chain's CDR3 is CASSYSLRELFF. The CDR3 DNA reads TGTGCCAGCAGTTACTCGCTCAGGGAGCTGTTTTTT. The chain carries TRBV6-6 and TRBJ2-2; D unclear. The CDR3 contains 12 residues. Germline V gene sequence: CDR1 MNHNY, CDR2 SVGAGI (reference sequence). V was cut by 0 bases and J by 9 bases, with 5 bases left in between.

The chain is built from TRBV5-1 and TRBJ2-5; D tentatively fits TRBD1 or TRBD2 (5 bases each). The J call is uncertain, as TRBJ2-7 better fits the DNA end. This CDR3 is 16 amino acids long. From germline, CDR1 is SGHRS and CDR2 YFSETQ. The CDR3 reads CASSLAAGSSSYEQYF. The CDR3 DNA is TGCGCCAGCAGCTTGGCCGCAGGGAGTAGCTCCTACGAGCAGTACTTC.

This chain joins TRBV4-1 and TRBJ1-3; TRBD1 matches at 7 bases. This CDR3 contains 15 residues. The germline V gene encodes CDR1 MGHRA and CDR2 YSYEKL. The junction had 1 base not matched to a gene; V was cut back by 0 bases and J by 2 bases. The CDR3 DNA is TGCGCCAGCAGCCAAGAAGGGACAGCTGGAAACACCATATATTTT. Encoded protein: CASSQEGTAGNTIYF.

The chain joins TRBV9 to TRBJ1-2, with no clear D. V lost 1 base and J 7 bases, leaving 11 bases between the germline ends. The CDR3 runs 13 residues. Germline loops: CDR1 SGDLS, CDR2 YYNGEE. As DNA, the CDR3 is TGTGCCAGCAGCGTAACCAAGGCGAGTGGCTACACCTTC. Protein product: CASSVTKASGYTF.

The V call is TRBV28, the J call TRBJ1-3; D perhaps matches TRBD1 (5 bases). This CDR3 region has 14 residues. The germline V gene encodes CDR1 MDHEN and CDR2 SYDVKM. Trimming removed 5 bases from V and 7 bases from J, with 15 bases in between. As DNA, the CDR3 is TGTGCCAGCAGTGGCCAGGGAAGGAGCAACACCATATATTTT. Its translation: CASSGQGRSNTIYF.